This T cell receptor beta chain came from a study of identical twins. Whole-study findings and limits: The analysis was cross-sectional rather than longitudinal within donors.

A universal primer site came from template switching; cDNA carried unique molecular identifiers. TCRdb itself ran the 5' RACE reads through MiXCR, one entry per CDR3 protein. The data contain 200,000 to 250,000 distinct CDR3 sequences, 7.5% of them singletons. For this clonotype: What it recognizes is unknown.

This sample also belongs to another study, concerning yellow fever vaccine responses in identical twins.

The sample comprised memory (CD45RO+) T cells sorted from blood. The sequence derives from a woman between 18 and 30 years old in good health.

The DNA for the CDR3 is TGTGCCAGCAGCCACCCGGGGGGCAATGAGCAGTTCTTC. Protein product: CASSHPGGNEQFF. V usage is TRBV7-2 and J usage is TRBJ2-1; 7 positions agree with TRBD2. Per germline, CDR1 SGHTA and CDR2 FQGNSA. Germline trimming cut 5 bases from V and 6 bases from J; bases unmatched to any gene: 4. The CDR3 consists of 13 residues.